One sample yielded the 25 T cell receptor beta chains listed below, sequenced in a study of Graves' ophthalmopathy and Graves' hyperthyroidism. The TCR beta CDR3 regions underwent amplification from RNA transcripts. First-round RT-PCR employed HTBI primers, with a second-round multiplex PCR after it. One entry per CDR3 protein results from TCRdb running MiXCR on the multiplex PCR reads. There are around 1.1 million distinct CDR3 sequences in the sample; less than 45% occur only once, and over 8.5% lies in the top ten. The sample comprised peripheral blood or thyroid tissue (not recorded which). All receptors come from an adult man with Graves' hyperthyroidism.

This clonotype has ten or more counts. This chain connects TRBV20-1 to TRBJ1-2; no definite D call. With 3 bases removed from V and 5 bases from J, the gap between germline ends came to 13 bases. Germline V CDR1 and CDR2: DFQATT, SNEGSKA (reference sequence). This CDR3 region has 13 residues. Here the CDR3 reads CSASRRLLYGYTF. In nucleotides, the CDR3 is TGCAGTGCTAGCCGGCGGCTCCTTTATGGCTACACCTTC.

This clonotype was picked up a small number of times. A read error may account for a junction end that differs from germline. V and J are TRBV12-3 or TRBV12-4 and TRBJ1-1; D call uncertain. This CDR3 is 12 amino acids long. The CDR3 DNA reads TGTGCCAGCAATTTATCCTACACTGAAGCTTTCTTT. Amino acid sequence: CASNLSYTEAFF.

On this clonotype: One end of the junction is discordant with germline, which a read error may explain. The V gene is TRBV29-1, the J gene TRBJ2-2, with TRBD2 identical over 13 bases. This CDR3 has 12 residues. Germline CDR1 and CDR2: SQVTM and ANQGSEA. The chain's CDR3 is CSVPGTSGEPFF. CDR3 DNA sequence: TGCAGCGTTCCCGGGACTAGCGGGGAGCCGTTTTTT.

CDR3: CASSPGTSDQPQHF. The CDR3 region has the DNA TGTGCCAGCTCACCGGGGACCTCGGATCAGCCCCAGCATTTT. The genes are TRBV18 and TRBJ1-5, with D perhaps TRBD1 (5 bases). Germline V gene data show CDR1 as KGHSH and CDR2 as LQKENI. This CDR3 spans 14 amino acids. V dropped 3 bases and J dropped 5 bases, with 11 bases sitting between them.

Remarks on this clonotype: This may come from a read error, since a much larger clone is one base off. This CDR3 is CASGLRSGDYEQYF. The CDR3 DNA is TGCGCCAGCGGCTTAAGGTCCGGTGACTACGAGCAGTACTTC. V and J are TRBV5-1 and TRBJ2-7; D gene ambiguous. This CDR3 contains 14 residues. Germline loops: CDR1 SGHRS, CDR2 YFSETQ.

This clonotype came up many times. The J gene is TRBJ1-2, the V gene TRBV11-2; 8 bases match TRBD1. The V gene end was trimmed by 5 bases and the J gene end by 4 bases; junction bases not matched to a gene: 6. This CDR3 contains 14 residues. Germline CDR1 SGHAT, CDR2 FQNNGV. DNA for the CDR3: TGTGCCAGCAGCCCAGTGGACAGGGTCTATGGCTACACCTTC. This codes for CASSPVDRVYGYTF.

This clonotype was seen a handful of times. This chain connects TRBV18 to TRBJ2-7; 13 bases are a match to TRBD2. Unmatched junction bases numbered 9, after V lost 4 bases and J lost 3 bases. Germline V CDR1 and CDR2: KGHSH, LQKENI. The length of the CDR3 is 17 residues. The CDR3 sequence: CASSRTSGSAGNYEQYF. CDR3 nucleotides: TGTGCCAGCTCACGGACTAGCGGGAGTGCCGGCAACTACGAGCAGTACTTC.

This chain connects TRBV29-1 to TRBJ1-4; D perhaps matches TRBD1 (5 bases). V was clipped by 0 bases and J by 8 bases, with 7 bases between them. There are 12 residues in the CDR3. Germline V gene data show CDR1 as SQVTM and CDR2 as ANQGSEA. The CDR3 DNA sequence: TGCAGCGTTGAAGAGGGGCAGGAAAAACTGTTTTTT. It specifies CSVEEGQEKLFF.

This chain uses TRBV7-9 with TRBJ2-7; 8 positions match TRBD1. CDR3 length: 14 residues. V lost 5 bases to trimming and J lost 3 bases; unmatched junction nucleotides: 6. Per germline, CDR1 SEHNR and CDR2 FQNEAQ (reference sequence). The CDR3 DNA is TGTGCCAGCAGCCGAGGACAGGGCCTCTACGAGCAGTACTTC. Encoded protein: CASSRGQGLYEQYF. Full variable domain (missing parts from reference TRBV7-9 and TRBJ2-7): DTGVSQNPRHKITKRGQNVTFRCDPISEHNRLYWYRQTLGQGPEFLTYFQNEAQLEKSRLLSDRFSAERPKGSFSTLEIQRTEQGDSAMYLCASSRGQGLYEQYFGPGTRLTVT.

At least ten counts were recorded for this clonotype. This sequence joins TRBV19 and TRBJ2-7; D possibly corresponds to TRBD2 (5 bases). Germline lookup yields CDR1 LNHDA and CDR2 SQIVND (reference sequence). This CDR3 is built from 14 residues. The V and J ends lost 1 base and 4 bases respectively, with 11 bases between them. The CDR3 reads CASSIGRTGYEQYF. CDR3 coding DNA: TGTGCCAGTAGTATAGGGAGGACCGGATACGAGCAGTACTTC.

This clonotype was detected only a few times. The V gene is TRBV20-1, the J gene TRBJ2-2, with D possibly being TRBD1 (6 bases). Looked up from germline, CDR1 is DFQATT and CDR2 is SNEGSKA (reference sequence). Trimming left V 3 bases short and J 4 bases short, with 12 bases between. The CDR3 runs 14 residues. The CDR3 loop reads CSARGEGGTGELFF. CDR3 sequence (DNA): TGCAGTGCTAGGGGGGAAGGGGGCACCGGGGAGCTGTTTTTT.

The rearrangement joins TRBV4-1 to TRBJ1-1, with a weak D call TRBD1 (6 bases). V dropped 1 base and J dropped 0 bases, with 9 bases sitting between them. Germline CDR1 MGHRA, CDR2 YSYEKL. The CDR3 totals 15 residues. This CDR3 reads CASSQGRDMNTEAFF. The CDR3 nucleotides read TGCGCCAGCAGCCAAGGCAGGGACATGAACACTGAAGCTTTCTTT.

This rearrangement joins TRBV29-1 to TRBJ1-3; D gene unclear. CDR3 length: 13 residues. V shed 8 bases and J shed 4 bases, with 15 bases lying between them. In germline, CDR1 is SQVTM, CDR2 ANQGSEA. The CDR3 reads CSLDELGGNTIYF. Here the CDR3 DNA reads TGCAGCTTAGATGAACTGGGAGGAAACACCATATATTTT.

This chain joins TRBV19 and TRBJ1-1, with 8 bases that match TRBD1. Trimming cost V 2 bases and J 6 bases; bases outside gene matches: 8. This CDR3 contains 15 residues. Germline CDR1 and CDR2: LNHDA and SQIVND (reference sequence). Here the CDR3 DNA reads TGTGCCAGTAGTATAACCCGGACAGGGTCCCCTGAAGCTTTCTTT. It is translated as CASSITRTGSPEAFF.

This clonotype was observed a handful of times. V and J are TRBV20-1 and TRBJ2-7; 7 bases agree with TRBD1. Trimming took 2 bases from V and 1 from J; bases not matched to a gene: 8. Germline V gene lookup returns CDR1 DFQATT and CDR2 SNEGSKA (reference sequence). CDR3 length: 15 residues. The CDR3 loop is CSARWSAGGSYEQYF. The CDR3 DNA reads as TGCAGTGCTAGATGGTCCGCAGGGGGATCCTACGAGCAGTACTTC.

The V gene is TRBV25-1, the J gene TRBJ2-7; D is perhaps TRBD2 (6 bases). Germline loops: CDR1 MGHDK, CDR2 SYGVNS. The CDR3 totals 16 residues. Trimming removed 8 bases from V and 7 bases from J, with 27 bases in between. CDR3 residues: CASRKPGGVDLGEQYF. The CDR3 nucleotides are TGTGCCAGCCGCAAACCCGGAGGGGTAGACTTAGGTGAGCAGTACTTC.

This clonotype was observed a few times. V gene TRBV19 combines with J gene TRBJ1-3; D remains unclear. The V end lost 6 bases, the J end lost 0 bases, and 9 bases lay between the germline ends. The CDR3 sequence is 14 residues long. Germline-derived CDR1 and CDR2 are LNHDA and SQIVND (reference sequence). CDR3 nucleotides: TGTGCCAGTAGAACCACCTACTCTGGAAACACCATATATTTT. It is translated as CASRTTYSGNTIYF.

This clonotype was recorded at least ten times. The genes are TRBV29-1 and TRBJ1-2; D gene ambiguous. Germline-derived CDR1 and CDR2 are SQVTM and ANQGSEA. The CDR3 runs 14 residues. Deletions cut 6 bases from V and 5 bases from J, with 19 bases between. The CDR3 DNA follows: TGCAGCGTCGTTGGGCGATCTGTATATTATGGCTACACCTTC. Protein product: CSVVGRSVYYGYTF. Together with reference TRBV29-1 and TRBJ1-2, the CDR3 gives the full variable domain: SAVISQKPSRDICQRGTSLTIQCQVDSQVTMMFWYRQQPGQSLTLIATANQGSEATYESGFVIDKFPISRPNLTFSTLTVSNMSPEDSSIYLCSVVGRSVYYGYTFGSGTRLTVV.

The chain couples TRBV19 to TRBJ2-2; 8 bases line up with TRBD1. CDR1 is LNHDA, CDR2 SQIVND, per germline (reference sequence). V gave up 4 bases and J gave up 5 bases; unmatched junction bases: 12. There are 17 residues in the CDR3. The CDR3, as DNA: TGTGCCAGTAGTAGAGGACAGGGTGTAAGTTGGACCGGGGAGCTGTTTTTT. Protein sequence: CASSRGQGVSWTGELFF.

The table lists this clonotype with a count of one. This may come from a read error, since a much larger clone is one base off. CDR3 DNA: TGTGCCAGCAGACCACAGGGGGCTGAAAAACTGTTTTTT. It specifies CASRPQGAEKLFF. The V call is TRBV7-8, the J call TRBJ1-4; 9 nucleotides agree with TRBD1. This CDR3 has 13 residues. The V gene's germline CDR1 is SGHVS and CDR2 FQNEAQ. The junction had 3 bases not matched to a gene; V was cut back by 6 bases and J by 7 bases.

The rearrangement uses TRBV10-3 and TRBJ1-2; tentative D call: TRBD1 (6 bases). Germline CDR1 and CDR2: ENHRY and SYGVKD. The germline V and J ends were trimmed by 8 bases and 8 bases, with 15 bases remaining between them. This CDR3 is built from 12 residues. The CDR3 loop reads CAIGEQGPGYTF. The CDR3 bases are TGTGCCATCGGCGAACAGGGTCCCGGCTACACCTTC.

The chain has TRBV12-3 or TRBV12-4 and TRBJ1-2, with D hard to call. The CDR3 is 13 amino acids. The ends were cut back, 5 bases at V and 8 bases at J, with 15 bases in the middle. The CDR3 spells CASSPLHSYGYTF. In DNA form, the CDR3 reads TGTGCCAGCAGTCCCCTGCACAGTTACGGCTACACCTTC.

This clonotype was counted many times. The rearrangement uses TRBV25-1 and TRBJ1-2; D might be TRBD1 (5 bases). The V end lost 3 bases, the J end lost 3 bases, and 14 bases lay between the germline ends. The CDR3 runs 15 residues. In germline, CDR1 is MGHDK, CDR2 SYGVNS. The DNA of the CDR3 is TGTGCCAGCAGTGATGGGCCAGGAGGGGACTATGGCTACACCTTC. Amino acids: CASSDGPGGDYGYTF.

Comment on this clonotype: A single base separates this from a much larger clone, so it may be a read error. The chain couples TRBV19 to TRBJ1-1, with 8 positions matching TRBD1. The CDR3 contains 16 residues. Losses at the gene ends were 5 bases for V and 1 base for J; bases not matched to a gene: 9. CDR1 is LNHDA and CDR2 is SQIVND in the germline V gene (reference sequence). The CDR3 DNA sequence: TGTGCCAGTAGTGCGACCGACAGGGGAAGGAACACTGAAGCTTTCTTT. Translated: CASSATDRGRNTEAFF.

The chain has TRBV10-3 and TRBJ1-1; D is unresolved. V was shortened by 5 bases and J by 1 base, with 11 bases between the two germline ends. The CDR3 has 14 amino acids. Germline CDR1 is ENHRY and CDR2 is SYGVKD. This CDR3 is CAISSTQRNTEAFF. The CDR3 nucleotides are TGTGCCATCAGTAGTACACAGAGGAACACTGAAGCTTTCTTT.